This section outlines one TCR beta chain sequence together with its context. Its matching antigen is unknown. V shed 6 bases and J shed 7 bases, with 15 bases lying between them. The CDR3 is made up of 13 amino acids. CDR1 and CDR2 (germline): MNHEY, SVGAGI. The data were taken from a study of cytomegalovirus exposure and HLA in healthy donors. Turning to the study itself: From donors who were HLA-typed, an early data release held around 85 million unique TCRs. There were a few hundred genotyped donors. Of these, 75% to 90% fell in the genetic ancestry cluster associated with self-reported Caucasian donors. Study results and limitations: Cytomegalovirus status, reportedly, was diagnosed with high specificity and sensitivity by the classifier. Exclusion applied to some V segments, including TRBV6-2 and TRBV6-3, as they were indistinguishable.

The PCR employed 60 Vbeta primers together with 13 Jbeta primers. The table came from immunoSEQ multiplex PCR; TCRdb's copy has only in-frame clones and leaves some out. The table includes more than 65,000 clones, 75% to 80% detected once. The J gene is TRBJ1-2, the V gene TRBV6-5; D perhaps matches TRBD1 (5 bases). The receptor comes from a female donor in good health and CMV-seronegative. Material: PBMCs. CDR3 sequence reads: CASRYRAQGGYTF. The CDR3 nucleotides read TGTGCCAGCAGATACCGGGCCCAGGGTGGCTACACCTTC.